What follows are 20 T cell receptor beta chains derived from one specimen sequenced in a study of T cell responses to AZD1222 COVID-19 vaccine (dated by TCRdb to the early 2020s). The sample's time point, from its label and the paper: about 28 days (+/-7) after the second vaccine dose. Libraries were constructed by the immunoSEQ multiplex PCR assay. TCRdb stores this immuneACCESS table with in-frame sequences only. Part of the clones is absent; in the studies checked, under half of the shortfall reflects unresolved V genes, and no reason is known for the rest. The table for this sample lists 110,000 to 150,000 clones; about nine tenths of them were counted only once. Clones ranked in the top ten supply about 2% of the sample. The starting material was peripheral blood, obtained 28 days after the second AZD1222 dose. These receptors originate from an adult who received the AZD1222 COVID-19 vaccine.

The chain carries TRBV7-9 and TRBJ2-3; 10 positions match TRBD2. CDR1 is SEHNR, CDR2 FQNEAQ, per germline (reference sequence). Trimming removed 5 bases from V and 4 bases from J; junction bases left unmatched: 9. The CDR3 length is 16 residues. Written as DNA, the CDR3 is TGTGCCAGCAGCCCCCCGGCTAGCGGGAGCGCAGATACGCAGTATTTT. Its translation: CASSPPASGSADTQYF.

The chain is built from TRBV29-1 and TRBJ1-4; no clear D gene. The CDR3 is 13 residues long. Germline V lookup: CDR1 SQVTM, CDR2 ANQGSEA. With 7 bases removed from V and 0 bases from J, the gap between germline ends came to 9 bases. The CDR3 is CSARLATNEKLFF. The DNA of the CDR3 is TGCAGCGCTAGACTTGCAACTAATGAAAAACTGTTTTTT.

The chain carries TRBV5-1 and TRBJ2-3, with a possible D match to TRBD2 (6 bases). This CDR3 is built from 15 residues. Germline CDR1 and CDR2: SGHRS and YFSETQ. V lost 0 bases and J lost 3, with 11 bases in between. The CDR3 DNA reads TGCGCCAGCAGCTTGGTGGTTAGCGGAACAGATACGCAGTATTTT. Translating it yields CASSLVVSGTDTQYF.

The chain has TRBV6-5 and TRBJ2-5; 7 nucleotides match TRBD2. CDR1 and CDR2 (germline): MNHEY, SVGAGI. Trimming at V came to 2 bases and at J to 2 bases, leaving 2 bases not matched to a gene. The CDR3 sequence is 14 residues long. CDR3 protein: CASSYAGAQETQYF. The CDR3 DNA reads TGTGCCAGCAGTTACGCGGGAGCACAAGAGACCCAGTACTTC.

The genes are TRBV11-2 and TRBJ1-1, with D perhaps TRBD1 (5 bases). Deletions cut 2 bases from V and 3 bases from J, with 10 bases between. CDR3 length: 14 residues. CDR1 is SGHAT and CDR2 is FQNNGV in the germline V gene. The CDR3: CASSLFGADTEAFF. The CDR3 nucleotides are TGTGCCAGCAGCTTATTTGGGGCGGACACTGAAGCTTTCTTT.

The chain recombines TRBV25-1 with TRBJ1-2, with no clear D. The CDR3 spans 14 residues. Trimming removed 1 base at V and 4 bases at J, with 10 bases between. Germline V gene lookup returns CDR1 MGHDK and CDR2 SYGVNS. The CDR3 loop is CASSEFVTTYGYTF. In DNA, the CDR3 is TGTGCCAGCAGTGAATTCGTGACAACCTATGGCTACACCTTC.

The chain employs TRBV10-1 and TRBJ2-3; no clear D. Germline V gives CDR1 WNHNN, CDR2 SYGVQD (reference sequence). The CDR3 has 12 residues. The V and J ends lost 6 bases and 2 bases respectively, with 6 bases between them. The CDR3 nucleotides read TGCGCCAGCAGCGCCGCCACAGATACGCAGTATTTT. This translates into CASSAATDTQYF.

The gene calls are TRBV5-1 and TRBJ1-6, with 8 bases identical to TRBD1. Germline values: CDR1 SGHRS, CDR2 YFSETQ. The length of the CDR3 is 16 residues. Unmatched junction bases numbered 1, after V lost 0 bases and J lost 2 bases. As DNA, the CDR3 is TGCGCCAGCAGCTTGGCAGGGGGCGCCTATAATTCACCCCTCCACTTT. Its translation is CASSLAGGAYNSPLHF.

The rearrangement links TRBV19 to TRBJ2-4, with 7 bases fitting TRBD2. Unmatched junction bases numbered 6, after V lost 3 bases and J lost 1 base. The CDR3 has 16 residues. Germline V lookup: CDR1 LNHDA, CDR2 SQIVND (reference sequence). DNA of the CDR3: TGTGCCAGTAGTATCGGCGGGAGCGGCGCCAAAAACATTCAGTACTTC. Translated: CASSIGGSGAKNIQYF.

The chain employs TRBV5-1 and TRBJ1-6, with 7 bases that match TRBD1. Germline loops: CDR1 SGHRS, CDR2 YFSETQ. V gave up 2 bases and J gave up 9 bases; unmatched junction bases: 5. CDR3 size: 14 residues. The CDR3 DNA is TGCGCCAGCAGCTTCGACAGGGACGTTTCACCCCTCCACTTT. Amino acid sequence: CASSFDRDVSPLHF.

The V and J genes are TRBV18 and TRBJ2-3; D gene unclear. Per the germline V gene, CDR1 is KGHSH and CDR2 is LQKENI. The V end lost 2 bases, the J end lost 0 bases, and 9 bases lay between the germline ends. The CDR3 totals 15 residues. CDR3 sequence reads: CASSPIVTSTDTQYF. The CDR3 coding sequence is TGTGCCAGCTCACCAATCGTGACAAGCACAGATACGCAGTATTTT.

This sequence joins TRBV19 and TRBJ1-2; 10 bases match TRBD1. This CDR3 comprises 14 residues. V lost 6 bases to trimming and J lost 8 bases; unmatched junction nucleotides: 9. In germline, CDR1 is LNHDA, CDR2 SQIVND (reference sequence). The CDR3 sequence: CASRERDRGGGYTF. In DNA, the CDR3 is TGTGCCAGTAGGGAAAGGGACAGGGGAGGAGGCTACACCTTC.

DNA of the CDR3: TGTGCCAGTAGTCCCTACCGGGGGGGCCTGGACGAGCAGTACTTC. Protein sequence: CASSPYRGGLDEQYF. This sequence joins TRBV19 and TRBJ2-7; 8 bases map to TRBD2. Losses at the gene ends were 5 bases for V and 5 bases for J; bases not matched to a gene: 11. The germline V gene has CDR1 LNHDA and CDR2 SQIVND (reference sequence). This CDR3 is built from 15 residues. Filled out from reference TRBV19 and TRBJ2-7, the complete variable domain reads DGGITQSPKYLFRKEGQNVTLSCEQNLNHDAMYWYRQDPGQGLRLIYYSQIVNDFQKGDIAEGYSVSREKKESFPLTVTSAQKNPTAFYLCASSPYRGGLDEQYFGPGTRLTVT.

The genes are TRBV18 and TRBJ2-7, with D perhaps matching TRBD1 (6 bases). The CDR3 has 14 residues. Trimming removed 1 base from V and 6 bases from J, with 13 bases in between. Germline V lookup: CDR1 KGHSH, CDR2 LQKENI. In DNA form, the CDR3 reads TGTGCCAGCTCACCACAGAACAGGGTTGGCGAGCAGTACTTC. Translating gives CASSPQNRVGEQYF.

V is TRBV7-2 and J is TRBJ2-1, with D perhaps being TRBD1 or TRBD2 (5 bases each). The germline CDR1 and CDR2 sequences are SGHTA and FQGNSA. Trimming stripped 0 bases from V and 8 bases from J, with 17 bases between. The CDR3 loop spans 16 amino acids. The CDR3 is CASSLAPGRDLDEQFF. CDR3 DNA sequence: TGTGCCAGCAGCTTAGCGCCCGGCAGGGACCTCGATGAGCAGTTCTTC.

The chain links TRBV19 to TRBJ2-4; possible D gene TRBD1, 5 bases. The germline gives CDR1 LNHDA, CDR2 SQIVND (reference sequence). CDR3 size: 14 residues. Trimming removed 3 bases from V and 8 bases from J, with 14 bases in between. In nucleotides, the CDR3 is TGTGCCAGTAGTATGATGGCAGGGATGGACATTCAGTACTTC. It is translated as CASSMMAGMDIQYF.

The DNA of the CDR3 is TGTGCCAGCAGCAGAGACAGGGCAGGCAACACCATATATTTT. Amino acids: CASSRDRAGNTIYF. The rearrangement joins TRBV2 to TRBJ1-3; 7 bases are shared with TRBD1. With 6 bases clipped from V and 7 bases from J, the junction kept 9 bases outside the gene matches. The CDR3 is made up of 14 amino acids. Germline V gives CDR1 SNHLY, CDR2 FYNNEI.

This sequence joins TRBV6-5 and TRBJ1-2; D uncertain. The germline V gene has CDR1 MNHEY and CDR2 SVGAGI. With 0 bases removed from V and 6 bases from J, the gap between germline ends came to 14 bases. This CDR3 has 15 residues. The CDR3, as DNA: TGTGCCAGCAGTTACTCGACAACTCTTAGCCATGGCTACACCTTC. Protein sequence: CASSYSTTLSHGYTF.

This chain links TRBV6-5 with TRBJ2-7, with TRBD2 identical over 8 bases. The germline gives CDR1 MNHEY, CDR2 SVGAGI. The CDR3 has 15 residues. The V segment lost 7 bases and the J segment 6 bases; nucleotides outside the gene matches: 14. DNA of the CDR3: TGTGCCAGCATCGGGGGGGGGTCCCGTGTCTCCGAGCAGTACTTC. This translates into CASIGGGSRVSEQYF.

The CDR3 DNA is TGTGCCACCAGTGATCCCCGGACTAGCACAGATACGCAGTATTTT. This sequence encodes CATSDPRTSTDTQYF. V and J are TRBV24-1 and TRBJ2-3; the D gene is possibly TRBD2 (5 bases). Looked up from germline, CDR1 is KGHDR and CDR2 is SFDVKD. The CDR3 runs 15 residues. The V gene lost 3 bases and the J gene lost 0 bases, with 9 bases spanning the gap.